This T cell receptor (beta chain) appears in the sequencing data of a study of control samples from healthy donors and cancer patients. The assay was immunoSEQ multiplex PCR, and TCRdb's table has in-frame clones only and misses some. This table holds roughly 120,000 clones, 85% to 95% found once. The receptor was derived from a man aged 25-40 years in good health. Sequenced input: blood.

The CDR3 nucleotides read TGTGCCAGCAGCGTGTCGGGACAGGCCAATCAGCCCCAGCATTTT. Translating gives CASSVSGQANQPQHF. The chain joins TRBV9 to TRBJ1-5, with TRBD1 identical over 8 bases. The J segment lost 3 bases and the V segment lost 2 bases, leaving 4 bases of the junction unmatched. Germline V lookup: CDR1 SGDLS, CDR2 YYNGEE. The CDR3 covers 15 residues.